The present TCR beta chain was sequenced within a study of shared clonotypes between healthy human individuals. This table comes from immunoSEQ multiplex PCR, and its TCRdb copy is limited to in-frame clones, with some not included. Of 2 million to 2.5 million clones listed, over 90% are singletons. A note on this clone: The antigen is not known.

Study-wide findings and caveats: Sorted-subset sequencing, rarefaction showed, was incomplete despite large depth. A generally larger estimated richness was seen in naive subsets than in memory subsets. The generation probabilities recorded for non-shared clonotypes fell below those of clonotypes shared by all four donors.

CDR3 length: 14 amino acids. Trimming removed 5 bases from V and 5 bases from J, with 16 bases in between. Germline CDR1 reads SEHNR; CDR2 reads FQNEAQ (reference sequence). The chain has TRBV7-9 and TRBJ2-7, with D possibly being TRBD1 (7 bases). This TCR was recovered from a man younger than 35 in good health. Some clones in this sample may be carry-over from other donors' samples. Sequenced material: naive CD4+ T cells from PBMCs. Documented subset: CD45RA+ positively selected. CDR3 in amino acids: CASSTTTGRNEQYF. The CDR3 nucleotides read TGTGCCAGCAGCACAACGACAGGGAGGAACGAGCAGTACTTC.